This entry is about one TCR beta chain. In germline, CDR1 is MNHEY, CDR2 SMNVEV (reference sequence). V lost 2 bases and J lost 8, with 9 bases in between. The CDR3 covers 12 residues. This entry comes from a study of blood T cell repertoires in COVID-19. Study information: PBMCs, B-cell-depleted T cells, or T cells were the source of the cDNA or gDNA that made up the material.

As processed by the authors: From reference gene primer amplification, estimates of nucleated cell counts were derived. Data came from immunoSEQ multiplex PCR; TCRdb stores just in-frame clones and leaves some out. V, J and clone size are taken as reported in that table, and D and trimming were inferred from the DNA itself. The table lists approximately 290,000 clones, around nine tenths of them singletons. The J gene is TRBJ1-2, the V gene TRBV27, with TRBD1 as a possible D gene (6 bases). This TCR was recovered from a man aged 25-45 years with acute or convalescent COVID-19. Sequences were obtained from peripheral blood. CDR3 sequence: CASSLGGKGYTF. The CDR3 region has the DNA TGTGCCAGCAGTTTAGGGGGCAAAGGCTACACCTTC.